These 17 T cell receptor beta chains were sequenced from one sample in a study of cytomegalovirus exposure and HLA in healthy donors. TCRdb keeps only in-frame clones here, not all; method: immunoSEQ multiplex PCR. The sample holds about 88,000 clones; around 96% are singletons and the top ten take 0.6% to 0.85%. The material sequenced was PBMCs. These receptor sequences come from a man aged 18 to 35 in good health and CMV-seronegative.

This clone was seen a few times. The chain combines TRBV5-1 with TRBJ2-3, with 10 bases matching TRBD1. The germline gives CDR1 SGHRS, CDR2 YFSETQ. This CDR3 has 14 amino acids. The J segment lost 5 bases and the V segment lost 4 bases, leaving 4 bases of the junction unmatched. The CDR3 reads CASSPGQGGDTQYF. CDR3 bases: TGCGCCAGCAGCCCCGGACAGGGGGGAGATACGCAGTATTTT.

The J gene is TRBJ2-7, the V gene TRBV5-5; 7 nucleotides line up with TRBD1. Germline V gene data show CDR1 as SGHKS and CDR2 as YYEKEE (reference sequence). The CDR3 runs to 16 residues. J gave up 4 bases and V 4 bases, and 14 bases lay outside the gene matches. In DNA form, the CDR3 reads TGTGCCAGCAGCGGGGGATCAATAGGGACAGAATACGAGCAGTACGTC. Its translation is CASSGGSIGTEYEQYV.

The chain has TRBV19 and TRBJ1-1, with D tentatively TRBD1 (6 bases). This CDR3 has 12 amino acids. With 11 bases removed from V and 4 bases from J, the gap between germline ends came to 14 bases. Per germline, CDR1 LNHDA and CDR2 SQIVND (reference sequence). The CDR3 region has the DNA TGTGCCGTTGAGGGGGGGCGCACTGAAGCTTTCTTT. This translates into CAVEGGRTEAFF.

The chain has TRBV15 and TRBJ2-7; 10 nucleotides align to TRBD2. The CDR3 is 14 amino acids. Germline CDR1 and CDR2: LNHNV and YYDKDF (reference sequence). Losses at the gene ends were 8 bases for V and 0 bases for J; bases not matched to a gene: 4. DNA for the CDR3: TGTGCCACCGGCACTAGCGGGACCTCCTACGAGCAGTACTTC. As protein: CATGTSGTSYEQYF.

The gene calls are TRBV7-6 and TRBJ2-5; D is perhaps TRBD1 (6 bases). Germline assignment: CDR1 SGHVS and CDR2 FNYEAQ. The CDR3 is 13 amino acids. The V gene lost 5 bases and the J gene lost 2 bases, with 9 bases spanning the gap. This CDR3 is CASSTDRQETQYF. The CDR3, as DNA: TGTGCCAGCAGCACGGACAGACAAGAGACCCAGTACTTC. The whole variable domain, remainder taken from reference TRBV7-6 and TRBJ2-5, is GAGVSQSPRYKVTKRGQDVALRCDPISGHVSLYWYRQALGQGPEFLTYFNYEAQQDKSGLPNDRFSAERPEGSISTLTIQRTEQRDSAMYRCASSTDRQETQYFGPGTRLLVL.

This clone was observed once. V is TRBV7-9 and J is TRBJ2-7; 7 nucleotides agree with TRBD1. The CDR3 is made up of 13 amino acids. Germline V gene data show CDR1 as SEHNR and CDR2 as FQNEAQ (reference sequence). V dropped 1 base and J dropped 6; count of bases not matched to a gene: 3. The CDR3 sequence is CASSLVQGIEQYF. The CDR3 bases are TGTGCCAGCAGCTTAGTACAGGGGATCGAGCAGTACTTC.

The rearrangement joins TRBV30 to TRBJ1-2; 7 positions agree with TRBD1. Germline CDR1 reads GTSNPN; CDR2 reads SVGIG (reference sequence). The CDR3 has 14 amino acids. V trimming: 5 bases; J trimming: 1 base; junction bases outside the gene matches: 7. In DNA form, the CDR3 reads TGTGCCTGGGGGTCGGGACAGATTAACTATGGCTACACCTTC. The encoded protein is CAWGSGQINYGYTF.

V usage is TRBV11-3 and J usage is TRBJ2-1; no firm D call. Germline CDR1 and CDR2: SGHNT and YENEEA. CDR3 length: 11 amino acids. V was pared by 2 bases and J by 8 bases, with 4 bases between. The CDR3 sequence: CASSLQDEQFF. CDR3 bases: TGTGCCAGCAGCTTACAGGATGAGCAGTTCTTC.

This chain uses TRBV6-1 with TRBJ1-1, with TRBD1 matching 9 bases. Trimming removed 7 bases from V and 4 bases from J; junction bases left unmatched: 7. CDR1 and CDR2 (germline): MNHNS, SASEGT. CDR3 length: 14 amino acids. This CDR3 reads CASTYETGGTEAFF. The DNA of the CDR3 is TGTGCCAGCACCTATGAGACAGGGGGCACTGAAGCTTTCTTT.

This clone was seen only once. The chain couples TRBV5-6 to TRBJ2-1; no reliable D call. The CDR3 runs to 16 residues. The germline V gene has CDR1 SGHDT and CDR2 YYEEEE. V was clipped by 4 bases and J by 0 bases, with 14 bases between them. CDR3 coding DNA: TGTGCCAGCAGCCCGACACCTTTGAGCTCCTACAATGAGCAGTTCTTC. Its protein is CASSPTPLSSYNEQFF.

The V call is TRBV2, the J call TRBJ2-2; TRBD2 is a possible D gene (5 bases). Germline V gene lookup returns CDR1 SNHLY and CDR2 FYNNEI. The CDR3 loop spans 14 amino acids. The V end lost 10 bases, the J end lost 1 base, and 13 bases lay between the germline ends. CDR3 amino acids: CATGAEVNTGELFF. The CDR3 region has the DNA TGTGCCACCGGAGCGGAGGTGAACACCGGGGAGCTGTTTTTT.

V gene TRBV2 combines with J gene TRBJ1-5, with 10 bases fitting TRBD1. The CDR3 runs 15 residues. Germline CDR1 and CDR2: SNHLY and FYNNEI. Trimming removed 4 bases from V and 4 bases from J; junction bases left unmatched: 4. CDR3 nucleotides: TGTGCCAGCAGTGGTCAGGACAGGGGGAATCAGCCCCAGCATTTT. It yields the protein CASSGQDRGNQPQHF.

This sequence joins TRBV5-1 and TRBJ2-1; 8 bases match TRBD1. CDR3 length: 15 amino acids. The V and J ends lost 4 bases and 12 bases, in that order; junction bases with no gene match: 15. The germline V gene encodes CDR1 SGHRS and CDR2 YFSETQ. The CDR3 here is CASSARQGNTKGQFF. The CDR3, as DNA: TGCGCCAGCAGCGCAAGACAGGGGAATACCAAAGGGCAGTTCTTC.

The chain employs TRBV19 and TRBJ1-1, with 7 bases matching TRBD1. The germline gives CDR1 LNHDA, CDR2 SQIVND (reference sequence). The V gene end was trimmed by 6 bases and the J gene end by 5 bases; junction bases not matched to a gene: 15. This CDR3 contains 16 residues. This chain's CDR3 is CASSPGWRGPRTEAFF. The CDR3 DNA sequence: TGTGCCAGTAGCCCGGGCTGGAGGGGGCCACGGACTGAAGCTTTCTTT.

The J gene is TRBJ2-1, the V gene TRBV5-1; 10 bases agree with TRBD2. The junction had 3 bases not matched to a gene; V was cut back by 2 bases and J by 4 bases. The CDR3 consists of 15 residues. Germline CDR1 and CDR2: SGHRS and YFSETQ. CDR3 DNA: TGCGCCAGCAGCTTCACTAGCGGGGATTACAATGAGCAGTTCTTC. Translating gives CASSFTSGDYNEQFF. The variable domain in full, with the rest retrieved from reference TRBV5-1 and TRBJ2-1, is KAGVTQTPRYLIKTRGQQVTLSCSPISGHRSVSWYQQTPGQGLQFLFEYFSETQRNKGNFPGRFSGRQFSNSRSEMNVSTLELGDSALYLCASSFTSGDYNEQFFGPGTRLTVL.

This clone was observed once. One end of the junction does not line up with germline, which may come from a read error. The chain employs TRBV7-7 and TRBJ2-7, with D perhaps TRBD2 (6 bases). The CDR3 has 14 amino acids. CDR1 is SSHAT and CDR2 is FNYEAQ in the germline V gene (reference sequence). This chain's CDR3 is CASSPGGARYEQYF. The CDR3 coding sequence is TGTGCTAGCAGCCCAGGAGGGGCTCGCTACGAGCAGTACTTC.

This chain joins TRBV29-1 and TRBJ2-1, with D perhaps matching TRBD2 (6 bases). The V gene lost 4 bases and the J gene lost 7 bases, with 11 bases spanning the gap. This CDR3 is 12 amino acids long. Germline CDR1 and CDR2: SQVTM and ANQGSEA. The CDR3 DNA is TGCAGCGTTGTGGGAGGCGGGAATGAGCAGTTCTTC. It yields the protein CSVVGGGNEQFF.